These T cell receptor beta chains were read from a single sample in a study of blood T cells in healthy people across ages. TCRdb independently ran MiXCR on the 5' RACE reads; one entry per CDR3 protein. The table lists over 500,000 distinct CDR3 sequences, over 25% of them singletons. This same sample was also part of a study on T cells of mothers and their children.

The sequenced material came from blood. Receptors were obtained from a boy between 2 and 10 years old in good health. Both conserved end residues are part of each CDR3. A D gene is named only where the DNA matches it firmly. The size field is filled for only some rows; it gives once, few, many or a size class.

V	D	J	size	CDR3	DNA
TRBV20-1	-	TRBJ1-4	many	CSASGRGRAEKLFF	TGCAGTGCTAGCGGCAGGGGACGCGCTGAAAAACTGTTTTTT
TRBV29-1	TRBD1	TRBJ2-7	many	CSVGRTGYEQYF	TGCAGCGTTGGCCGGACAGGCTACGAGCAGTACTTC
TRBV20-1	-	TRBJ1-4	-	CSARDIFNEKLFF	TGCAGTGCTAGAGACATATTTAATGAAAAACTGTTTTTT
TRBV29-1	-	TRBJ1-2	few	CSVVPVGEGFNYGYTF	TGCAGCGTTGTACCAGTAGGGGAGGGGTTTAACTATGGCTACACCTTC
TRBV6-2/TRBV6-3	TRBD2	TRBJ2-1	few	CASSYGGSGRVGSEQFF	TGTGCCAGCAGTTACGGTGGTAGCGGGAGGGTAGGGAGTGAGCAGTTCTTC
TRBV10-3	-	TRBJ2-3	-	CAISDLAVRSDTQYF	TGTGCCATCAGTGACTTAGCGGTGCGTTCAGATACGCAGTATTTT
TRBV29-1	-	TRBJ1-2	-	CSVEWQMNYGYTF	TGCAGCGTTGAGTGGCAAATGAACTATGGCTACACCTTC
TRBV14	-	TRBJ1-4	few	CASSRILSGASEKLFF	TGTGCCAGCAGCCGAATTTTGTCGGGGGCGAGTGAAAAACTGTTTTTT
TRBV10-3	TRBD2	TRBJ2-5	-	CAISGTSGGPQETQYF	TGTGCCATCAGCGGGACTAGCGGGGGGCCCCAAGAGACCCAGTACTTC
TRBV6-5	-	TRBJ2-5	-	CASSTRMKETQYF	TGTGCCAGCAGTACACGCATGAAAGAGACCCAGTACTTC
TRBV14	-	TRBJ2-4	-	CASSQGSAQNIQYF	TGTGCCAGCAGCCAAGGTTCAGCCCAAAACATTCAGTACTTC
TRBV9	-	TRBJ2-2	-	CASSVGNTGELFF	TGTGCCAGCAGCGTAGGGAACACCGGGGAGCTGTTTTTT
TRBV27	TRBD1	TRBJ2-6	few	CASRRTGPNSGANVLTF	TGTGCCAGCAGAAGGACAGGGCCTAACTCTGGGGCCAACGTCCTGACTTTC
TRBV10-3	TRBD1	TRBJ2-3	few	CAISELGQGVGDTQYF	TGTGCCATCAGTGAGCTGGGACAGGGGGTCGGAGATACGCAGTATTTT
TRBV29-1	TRBD1	TRBJ2-2	-	CSVDGDSHTGELFF	TGCAGCGTTGACGGGGACAGCCACACCGGGGAGCTGTTTTTT
TRBV9	-	TRBJ2-2	few	CASSAELTGELFF	TGTGCCAGCAGCGCCGAACTAACCGGGGAGCTGTTTTTT
TRBV7-8	-	TRBJ1-5	-	CASSLDTRSNQPQHF	TGTGCCAGCAGCTTAGATACAAGGAGCAATCAGCCCCAGCATTTT
TRBV4-2	-	TRBJ2-6	few	CASSPQISGANVLTF	TGTGCCAGCAGCCCCCAAATCTCTGGGGCCAACGTCCTGACTTTC
TRBV12-3/TRBV12-4	-	TRBJ2-2	-	CASSLVGDGDGELFF	TGTGCCAGCAGTTTAGTCGGGGACGGTGACGGGGAGCTGTTTTTT
TRBV20-1	-	TRBJ2-7	-	CSARESLEQYF	TGCAGTGCTAGAGAAAGCCTCGAGCAGTACTTC
TRBV20-1	-	TRBJ1-2	-	CSAREAYSTGYTF	TGCAGTGCTAGAGAGGCATACAGTACGGGCTACACCTTC
TRBV12-5	-	TRBJ1-6	-	CASGLLRGPDSPLHF	TGTGCTAGTGGTTTGTTGCGGGGCCCGGATTCACCCCTCCACTTT
TRBV5-1	TRBD2	TRBJ2-1	few	CASSLVEAGGLAGVGDEQFF	TGCGCCAGCAGCTTGGTAGAAGCTGGGGGACTAGCGGGAGTAGGCGATGAGCAGTTCTTC
TRBV3-1	-	TRBJ1-6	-	CASSQERGGSPLHF	TGTGCCAGCAGCCAAGAGCGGGGCGGTTCACCCCTCCACTTT
TRBV29-1	TRBD2	TRBJ2-5	-	CSVELAGGEETQYF	TGCAGCGTGGAACTAGCGGGAGGGGAGGAGACCCAGTACTTC
TRBV12-3/TRBV12-4	TRBD2	TRBJ2-5	-	CASSLKRLAGGPGGETQYF	TGTGCCAGCAGTTTAAAGCGCCTAGCGGGGGGGCCAGGCGGAGAGACCCAGTACTTC
TRBV27	TRBD1	TRBJ1-2	few	CASRPNRGQDGYTF	TGTGCCAGCAGACCTAACAGGGGGCAGGATGGCTACACCTTC
TRBV12-3/TRBV12-4	TRBD2	TRBJ2-1	many	CASSFSAGDNEQFF	TGTGCCAGCAGTTTCTCAGCGGGGGACAATGAGCAGTTCTTC
TRBV7-9	-	TRBJ2-7	few	CASSRTHSYEQYF	TGTGCCAGCAGCAGGACCCACTCCTACGAGCAGTACTTC
TRBV18	-	TRBJ2-5	many	CASSPWAETQYF	TGTGCCAGCTCACCCTGGGCAGAGACCCAGTACTTC
TRBV20-1	-	TRBJ2-5	-	CSARSGKETQYF	TGCAGTGCTAGGAGCGGAAAAGAGACCCAGTACTTC
TRBV7-2	-	TRBJ2-7	-	CASSLLREQYF	TGTGCCAGCAGCTTATTAAGGGAGCAGTACTTC
TRBV7-3	-	TRBJ2-3	-	CASSLTPGLTDTQYF	TGTGCCAGCAGCTTAACTCCGGGGCTTACAGATACGCAGTATTTT
TRBV7-2	-	TRBJ2-6	-	CASSLPPAGANVLTF	TGTGCCAGCAGCCTTCCCCCCGCTGGGGCCAACGTCCTGACTTTC
TRBV19	-	TRBJ2-5	-	CASSIGGRETQYF	TGTGCCAGTAGTATAGGGGGTAGAGAGACCCAGTACTTC
TRBV27	-	TRBJ2-5	few	CASRSGTFQETQYF	TGTGCCAGCAGATCCGGGACTTTTCAAGAGACCCAGTACTTC
TRBV27	-	TRBJ2-4	few	CASSSDLAKNIQYF	TGTGCCAGCAGCTCAGACTTAGCCAAAAACATTCAGTACTTC
TRBV20-1	TRBD2	TRBJ2-6	-	CSARKLAESSGANVLTF	TGCAGTGCTAGGAAACTAGCGGAGAGCTCTGGGGCCAACGTCCTGACTTTC
TRBV3-1	-	TRBJ2-3	few	CASSLGQAGADTQYF	TGTGCCAGCAGCCTTGGACAGGCGGGGGCAGATACGCAGTATTTT
TRBV5-1	TRBD1	TRBJ2-7	-	CASSPDVPTGDAYEQYF	TGCGCCAGCAGCCCCGATGTCCCCACAGGGGATGCCTACGAGCAGTACTTC
TRBV7-9	TRBD2	TRBJ2-5	-	CASSPSGNNQETQYF	TGTGCCAGCAGCCCTAGCGGGAATAACCAAGAGACCCAGTACTTC
TRBV7-3	-	TRBJ2-3	few	CASSAWGARTDTQYF	TGTGCCAGCAGCGCGTGGGGGGCGCGGACAGATACGCAGTATTTT
TRBV27	-	TRBJ2-7	-	CASSLSLVTAGSEQYF	TGTGCCAGCAGTTTATCGTTGGTGACAGCAGGGTCCGAGCAGTACTTC
TRBV7-9	-	TRBJ2-7	-	CASSLMDNYYEQYF	TGTGCCAGCAGCTTAATGGACAATTACTACGAGCAGTACTTC
TRBV6-1	-	TRBJ1-1	-	CASSEVTGTTEAFF	TGTGCCAGCAGTGAGGTCACCGGGACCACTGAAGCTTTCTTT
TRBV20-1	-	TRBJ2-1	-	CSVIRVWAVGEQFF	TGCAGTGTCATTAGAGTGTGGGCTGTAGGTGAGCAGTTCTTC
TRBV7-2	-	TRBJ2-1	-	CASSPPGSYNEQFF	TGTGCCAGCAGCCCCCCCGGGAGTTACAATGAGCAGTTCTTC
TRBV4-3	-	TRBJ2-1	-	CTSSQKRLMSNEQFF	TGCACCAGCAGCCAGAAACGGCTAATGAGTAATGAGCAGTTCTTC
TRBV25-1	-	TRBJ2-5	few	CASSDLRVAETQYF	TGTGCCAGCAGTGACCTCAGGGTCGCGGAGACCCAGTACTTC
TRBV12-3/TRBV12-4	TRBD2	TRBJ2-3	many	CASGTSGADTQYF	TGTGCCAGCGGGACTAGCGGCGCTGATACGCAGTATTTT
TRBV4-1	TRBD2	TRBJ2-5	-	CASSQLVAGDKESQYF	TGCGCCAGCAGCCAACTCGTAGCGGGGGACAAAGAGTCCCAGTACTTC
TRBV2	TRBD1	TRBJ1-4	-	CASWQGEAVNEKLFF	TGTGCCAGCTGGCAGGGGGAGGCGGTGAATGAAAAACTGTTTTTT
TRBV20-1	-	TRBJ1-1	-	CSASPTQGMTFF	TGCAGTGCTAGCCCAACCCAGGGGATGACTTTCTTT
TRBV7-2	TRBD2	TRBJ2-4	many	CASSLGGGPGNIQYF	TGTGCCAGCAGCTTGGGCGGGGGGCCGGGGAACATTCAGTACTTC
TRBV5-1	-	TRBJ2-3	-	CASSLEARTDTQYF	TGCGCCAGCAGCTTGGAGGCCCGAACAGATACGCAGTATTTT